These T cell receptor beta chains were read from a single sample in a study of technical replicates of blood from several donors. Method: immunoSEQ multiplex PCR; TCRdb's copy keeps in-frame clones and lacks some. Of some 70,000 clones listed, approximately 93% are singletons. The sequenced material came from PBMCs. Every receptor here comes from a human donor in good health. Some clones in this sample may be carry-over from other donors' samples. Both conserved end residues are trimmed from each CDR3.

v_call | cdr3_aa
TRBV5-4 | ASSWRVRGGTEAF
TRBV28 | ASSSGQGYNGYT
TRBV7-9 | ASSLGALAGASGTQY
TRBV5-1 | ASSLTGWSSPLH
TRBV4-2 | ASSSWTSGTYEQY
TRBV27 | ASSGWEVGDNEQF
TRBV10-3 | AISELRGRGYGYT
TRBV27 | ASSRGGVGNQPQH
TRBV4-3 | ASSAISGQGNSPLH
TRBV7-2 | ASSPRGGDTGELF
TRBV18 | ASSLVAGENEQF
TRBV7-2 | ASSIGGAVLEQY
TRBV5-1 | ASSFEGSSYEQY
TRBV5-4 | ASSLDQGTTEAF
TRBV2 | ASSEQGRVGNYGYT
TRBV7-9 | ASGKGYNEQF
TRBV5-4 | ASSLMGGYNEQF
TRBV30 | AWRRGLGTTNEKLF
TRBV5-4 | ASSLEVQRGPDTQY
TRBV18 | ASSSSITGTGIYEQY
TRBV30 | AWTHLAGGVGYT
TRBV2 | ASRRQGPFTAEAF
TRBV10-3 | AISVGGNYGYT
TRBV20-1 | SVHRTYEQY
TRBV19 | ASSQRHLNTEAF
TRBV9 | ASSSPIGYT
TRBV2 | ASTIKGISGAPNTQY
TRBV6-6 | ASSPPRNSNQPQH
TRBV5-4 | ASSKTELNTEAF
TRBV5-1 | ASSLGLALTDNIQY
TRBV7-2 | ASSLLAGGPYEQF
TRBV7-6 | ASSLGLAGELTDTQY
TRBV6-5 | ASSIGVVAKNIQY
TRBV5-8 | ASSLWGGANEKLF
TRBV6-5 | ASRDRGRVTGELF
TRBV29-1 | SVESSNTEAF
TRBV5-5 | ASSPGQMSNEKLF
TRBV9 | ASSGGGQAYEQY
TRBV7-8 | ASSLDPDEQY
TRBV7-2 | ASSFRGFQPQH
TRBV6-6 | ASSTGVGETQY
TRBV4-2 | ASSQAAGGPGETQY
TRBV7-2 | ASSFGGGRYEQY
TRBV30 | AWKTGVITTIY
TRBV5-1 | ASSSRTGGKTDTQY
TRBV7-2 | ASSLVSGGGSGQPQH
TRBV18 | ASSPPGTGRTEAF
TRBV7-3 | ASSPGQGRNEQF
TRBV5-1 | ASSLVGQGIPGELF
TRBV11-2 | ATLGLAGPAAYEQY
TRBV30 | AWKGTGFRYGYT
TRBV19 | ASRPLDSHNSPLH
TRBV29-1 | SVKNRDRGNQPQH
TRBV18 | ASSPPLKRDRGNKKPNTGELF
TRBV19 | ASRSGLTQY
TRBV5-1 | ATRAGGPSETQY
TRBV25-1 | ASSESGQAYDYGYT